The 21 T cell receptor beta chains listed next were all sequenced from one sample in a study of breast tumors, draining lymph nodes, adjacent tissues. In TCRdb, the multiplex PCR reads were re-called with MiXCR into one record per CDR3 protein. The profile shows approximately 210,000 distinct CDR3 sequences, 34% of them singletons. Axillary draining lymph nodes of breast cancer patients supplied the node samples. The sequenced sample was axillary lymph node tissue. These receptors were collected from a female donor with breast cancer. Some clones in this sample may be carry-over from other donors' samples.

This clonotype was counted ten times or more. The genes are TRBV27 and TRBJ1-2; D possibly corresponds to TRBD1 (5 bases). Trimming took 6 bases from V and 7 from J, leaving 21 bases between them. CDR3 length: 15 residues. CDR1 is MNHEY and CDR2 is SMNVEV in the germline V gene (reference sequence). CDR3 amino acids: CASSFTSWGRGGYTF. CDR3 DNA: TGTGCCAGCAGCTTTACCTCGTGGGGGAGAGGTGGCTACACCTTC.

This clonotype has a handful of counts. The rearrangement links TRBV5-8 to TRBJ2-1, with D perhaps TRBD2 (6 bases). Germline CDR1 reads SGHTS; CDR2 reads YDEGEE. The CDR3 has 14 residues. V lost 2 bases and J 2 bases, leaving 8 bases between the germline ends. The chain's CDR3 is CASSFGGTYNEQFF. CDR3 DNA sequence: TGTGCCAGCAGCTTCGGGGGAACCTACAATGAGCAGTTCTTC.

This clonotype occurred a few times. V is TRBV27 and J is TRBJ2-2; the D is unclear. V lost 5 bases and J lost 4, with 8 bases in between. This CDR3 is built from 13 residues. Germline loops: CDR1 MNHEY, CDR2 SMNVEV (reference sequence). CDR3 DNA sequence: TGTGCCAGCAGTCGTCAAAGCACCGGGGAGCTGTTTTTT. Its protein product is CASSRQSTGELFF.

There are many counts of this clonotype. The gene calls are TRBV29-1 and TRBJ2-2; weak D call: TRBD1 (6 bases). This CDR3 has 14 residues. Trimming took 6 bases from V and 3 from J, leaving 14 bases between them. Germline V gives CDR1 SQVTM, CDR2 ANQGSEA. The CDR3 protein is CSVRHRVDTGELFF. The CDR3 region has the DNA TGCAGCGTCAGACACAGGGTCGACACCGGGGAGCTGTTTTTT.

The chain couples TRBV19 to TRBJ1-1; D unclear. The CDR3 covers 15 residues. Trimming left V 4 bases short and J 4 bases short, with 16 bases between. The germline V gene encodes CDR1 LNHDA and CDR2 SQIVND (reference sequence). CDR3 sequence: CASSSLYGRGTEAFF. The DNA for the CDR3 is TGTGCCAGTAGTAGCCTATACGGGCGGGGCACTGAAGCTTTCTTT.

In this sample, this clonotype turned up many times. The chain recombines TRBV20-1 with TRBJ1-5; a weak D match, TRBD1 (6 bases). Trimming cost V 3 bases and J 2 bases, with 8 bases left between them. The CDR3 covers 13 residues. Germline loops: CDR1 DFQATT, CDR2 SNEGSKA (reference sequence). CDR3 sequence reads: CSASAGGNQPQHF. The DNA for the CDR3 is TGCAGTGCTAGCGCAGGGGGCAATCAGCCCCAGCATTTT.

This clonotype was counted many times. V is TRBV4-2 and J is TRBJ2-3; D is undetermined. The length of the CDR3 is 15 residues. V lost 1 base and J 0 bases, leaving 8 bases between the germline ends. CDR1 and CDR2 from the germline V gene are LGHNA and YNFKEQ. Written as DNA, the CDR3 is TGTGCCAGCAGCCAAGGGTCGCAGAGCACAGATACGCAGTATTTT. Translated: CASSQGSQSTDTQYF.

Points on this clonotype: This CDR3 fails to terminate in the conserved phenylalanine or tryptophan, so it likely reflects a read error. Because the CDR3's place on the DNA is in doubt, the DNA is left out and the CDR3 is given as listed by TCRdb. The chain couples TRBV24-1 to TRBJ1-6. Germline CDR1 KGHDR, CDR2 SFDVKD. The CDR3 comprises 8 residues, both ends counted. The CDR3 sequence: CATTTPPP.

The genes are TRBV20-1 and TRBJ1-6; perhaps TRBD1 as D (6 bases). V was shortened by 4 bases and J by 1 base, with 20 bases between the two germline ends. This CDR3 is 18 amino acids long. Per germline, CDR1 DFQATT and CDR2 SNEGSKA (reference sequence). CDR3 bases: TGCAGTGCTACCCAGGGGACGGCGGGCACTTCCTATAATTCACCCCTCCACTTT. Protein: CSATQGTAGTSYNSPLHF.

This clonotype was seen a few times. A much larger clonotype is one base distant, so this may be a read error. The chain recombines TRBV6-5 with TRBJ1-2; no clear D. The V end was cut by 7 bases, the J end by 4 bases, with 13 bases between. The CDR3 is 13 residues long. Germline V gene lookup returns CDR1 MNHEY and CDR2 SVGAGI. CDR3 region: CASTRSGSYGYTF. DNA for the CDR3: TGTGCCAGCACTCGATCGGGGAGCTATGGCTACACCTTC.

This clonotype was counted many times. The V call is TRBV15, the J call TRBJ1-1; D perhaps matches TRBD1 (5 bases). V lost 2 bases, J lost 3 bases, and 7 bases lay in between. The CDR3 totals 13 residues. The V gene's germline CDR1 is LNHNV and CDR2 YYDKDF (reference sequence). The CDR3 DNA reads TGTGCCACCAGCAGACAGGGTTACACTGAAGCTTTCTTT. This encodes CATSRQGYTEAFF. Combining the CDR3 with reference TRBV15 and TRBJ1-1 gives the whole variable domain DAMVIQNPRYQVTQFGKPVTLSCSQTLNHNVMYWYQQKSSQAPKLLFHYYDKDFNNEADTPDNFQSRRPNTSFCFLDIRSPGLGDTAMYLCATSRQGYTEAFFGQGTRLTVV.

In this sample, this clonotype turned up many times. The chain joins TRBV2 to TRBJ2-7; D perhaps matches TRBD1 (5 bases). Germline V lookup: CDR1 SNHLY, CDR2 FYNNEI. There are 14 residues in the CDR3. Trimming took 3 bases from V and 1 from J, leaving 10 bases between them. In nucleotides, the CDR3 is TGTGCCAGCAGTGAGACCTGGACATCCTACGAGCAGTACTTC. It codes for CASSETWTSYEQYF.

This clonotype was seen many times. The chain couples TRBV19 to TRBJ1-5; D is perhaps TRBD1 (5 bases). V dropped 1 base and J dropped 4 bases, with 11 bases sitting between them. Germline V CDR1 and CDR2: LNHDA, SQIVND (reference sequence). The CDR3 runs 15 residues. CDR3 sequence: CASSIGGGLNQPQHF. The CDR3 region has the DNA TGTGCCAGTAGTATAGGGGGCGGCTTGAATCAGCCCCAGCATTTT.

This clonotype was observed a few times. A much larger clone lies a single base off, so this may be a read error. V is TRBV11-3 and J is TRBJ1-3; 7 nucleotides match TRBD1. The length of the CDR3 is 16 residues. The germline V gene encodes CDR1 SGHNT and CDR2 YENEEA. J was trimmed by 0 bases and V by 5 bases; bases with no gene match: 7. The CDR3 coding sequence is TGTGCCAGCAGCAAGACCGGGACAGCCTCTGGAAACACCATATATTTT. It specifies CASSKTGTASGNTIYF. The variable domain in full, completed from reference TRBV11-3 and TRBJ1-3, reads EAGVVQSPRYKIIEKKQPVAFWCNPISGHNTLYWYLQNLGQGPELLIRYENEEAVDDSQLPKDRFSAERLKGVDSTLKIQPAELGDSAVYLCASSKTGTASGNTIYFGEGSWLTVV.

This clonotype was detected ten times or more. A much larger clone lies a single base off, so this may be a read error. V gene TRBV20-1 combines with J gene TRBJ2-5; possible D gene TRBD2, 5 bases. This CDR3 is 12 amino acids long. Germline values: CDR1 DFQATT, CDR2 SNEGSKA (reference sequence). CDR3 loop: CSASRGGETPYF. DNA for the CDR3: TGCAGTGCTAGTCGGGGTGGTGAGACCCCGTACTTC.

V usage is TRBV20-1 and J usage is TRBJ2-1; 13 bases map to TRBD2. CDR3 length: 19 residues. The V segment lost 5 bases and the J segment 8 bases; nucleotides outside the gene matches: 21. CDR1 and CDR2 (germline): DFQATT, SNEGSKA (reference sequence). CDR3 region: CSAPAGTSGKVGGLYEQFF. CDR3 DNA: TGCAGTGCTCCCGCCGGGACTAGCGGGAAAGTGGGGGGGCTATATGAGCAGTTCTTC.

The chain is built from TRBV6-5 and TRBJ2-1, with 10 bases aligning to TRBD2. Trimming removed 3 bases from V and 5 bases from J; junction bases left unmatched: 1. CDR1 is MNHEY, CDR2 SVGAGI, per germline. The CDR3 length is 14 residues. CDR3 sequence (DNA): TGTGCCAGCAGTTATCTAGCGGGAGACAATGAGCAGTTCTTC. Translated: CASSYLAGDNEQFF.

In its sample, this clonotype was seen many times. The chain carries TRBV12-3 or TRBV12-4 and TRBJ1-2; 8 bases map to TRBD1. The CDR3 sequence is 14 residues long. V lost 3 bases and J lost 8; bases outside the gene matches: 8. The CDR3 protein is CASSFLAGGDGYTF. The CDR3 DNA follows: TGTGCCAGCAGTTTCTTAGCAGGGGGCGACGGCTACACCTTC.

Regarding this clonotype: The CDR3 ends on some other residue instead of the conserved phenylalanine or tryptophan, so this is likely a read error. The DNA is omitted, as the CDR3 cannot be located on it reliably, and the CDR3 follows TCRdb's listing. This chain joins TRBV12-3 or TRBV12-4 and TRBJ2-2; the D call TRBD1 from the table was never checked on the DNA. The CDR3 has 9 amino acids, counting both end residues. CDR3 in amino acids: CASSPLRGV.

This clonotype was detected a few times. The rearrangement links TRBV18 to TRBJ1-2; a possible D gene is TRBD1 (5 bases). V lost 0 bases and J lost 9, with 20 bases in between. In germline, CDR1 is KGHSH, CDR2 LQKENI. The CDR3 runs 16 residues. DNA of the CDR3: TGTGCCAGCTCACCACCGACCCGGGACGGCGACCTTAGCTACACCTTC. Amino acid sequence: CASSPPTRDGDLSYTF.

The rearrangement uses TRBV20-1 and TRBJ2-5; D perhaps matches TRBD2 (6 bases). V was shortened by 6 bases and J by 7 bases, with 21 bases between the two germline ends. The CDR3 has 14 amino acids. Germline values: CDR1 DFQATT, CDR2 SNEGSKA (reference sequence). This chain's CDR3 is CSASDSGLMGTQYF. The DNA of the CDR3 is TGCAGTGCATCTGATAGCGGACTGATGGGGACCCAGTACTTC.